The clone carrying this TCR beta chain was detected only once. The source of the sample is a study of shared clonotypes between healthy human individuals. Authors' data handling: Quality scores were absent from the junction-only immunoSEQ sequences, so filtering differed. Clones were read by immunoSEQ multiplex PCR, and TCRdb kept only the in-frame ones, dropping some. V and J calls and clone size come straight from that table; D and trimming were deduced from the DNA. This table holds about 2,200,000 clones, about 93% found once. CD8 cells regarded as naive lacked CD45RO, were positively chosen for CCR7, and omitted terminally differentiated effector memory CD45RA+ cells. This TCR was recovered from a man in his late teens or twenties in good health. Some clones in this sample may be carry-over from other donors' samples. Sequencing was carried out using naive CD8+ T cells from PBMCs.

The CDR3 sequence is CSAAGTSDTQYF. The DNA of the CDR3 is TGCAGCGCCGCGGGCACGTCTGATACGCAGTATTTT. The chain links TRBV29-1 to TRBJ2-3; maybe TRBD2 (5 bases). CDR3 length: 12 residues. In germline, CDR1 is SQVTM, CDR2 ANQGSEA. The V and J ends lost 7 bases and 6 bases respectively, with 14 bases between them.